This TCR beta chain was sequenced during a study of blood T cell repertoires in COVID-19. Study summary: The study drew acute and convalescent COVID-19 samples from the United States, Italy and Spain. T cells, B-cell-depleted T cells, or PBMCs supplied cDNA or gDNA.

Notes on this clone: Other nucleotide sequences in the sample specify the same CDR3.

In the original workflow: Estimates of nucleated cell counts were drawn from the amplification of reference gene primers. Using immunoSEQ multiplex PCR, the repertoire was profiled, and TCRdb retains in-frame clones only, with some absent. V, J and clone size are those of that table, while D and trimming were read from the DNA. The repertoire includes about 280,000 clones, over 75% of them detected once, and less than 15% sits in the top ten. The origin of this receptor is a human donor in a cohort sampled during active COVID-19. The sequenced sample was peripheral blood.

CDR3 DNA sequence: TGTGCCAGCTCCCCCCTGGCCATGAACACTGAAGCTTTCTTT. Amino acids: CASSPLAMNTEAFF. The chain carries TRBV27 and TRBJ1-1, with D uncertain. Germline CDR1 MNHEY, CDR2 SMNVEV (reference sequence). This CDR3 comprises 14 residues. The V end was cut by 8 bases, the J end by 0 bases, with 13 bases between.